What follows describes a single T cell receptor (beta chain). Its antigen is as yet unknown. The germline V gene has CDR1 DFQATT and CDR2 SNEGSKA (reference sequence). CDR3 length equals 16 residues. V was pared by 1 base and J by 8 bases, with 13 bases of the junction left unmatched. The sample belongs to a study of response to subunit inactivated influenza vaccine. Study results and caveats: Authors suggested that a seasonal influenza vaccination recruits few new T cells each time.

One entry per CDR3 protein, called by TCRdb with MiXCR from the RT-PCR reads. This sample yields roughly 570,000 distinct CDR3 sequences, of which about 15% are seen a single time; around 10% belongs to the top ten. The source of this sequence is a middle-aged man who received an inactivated influenza vaccine. The sequenced sample was PBMCs from blood, obtained about 13 days after vaccination. The rearrangement links TRBV20-1 to TRBJ2-1; 8 bases map to TRBD1. CDR3 bases: TGCAGTGCTAGAGTTCCCGGACAGGGAAGAGTCGATGAGCAGTTCTTC. Translated, it gives CSARVPGQGRVDEQFF.